A single sample gave rise to the 8 T cell receptor beta chains below, sequenced in a study of shared clonotypes between healthy human individuals. TCRdb's table, derived via immunoSEQ multiplex PCR, lists solely in-frame clones and lacks some. The sample has roughly 220,000 clones, over 50% seen once; the top ten hold roughly 10%. Sequencing was performed on memory CD4+ T cells sorted from blood. Indicated subset: CD45RA-negative fraction. The origin of the receptors is a man aged 25 to 40 in good health.

The rearrangement joins TRBV27 to TRBJ1-5; D is possibly TRBD1 (6 bases). V dropped 2 bases and J dropped 9 bases, with 14 bases sitting between them. Looked up from germline, CDR1 is MNHEY and CDR2 is SMNVEV (reference sequence). The CDR3 loop spans 14 amino acids. CDR3 nucleotides: TGTGCCAGCAGTTTAATGGGGAAGGGGGGGCCCCAGCATTTT. As protein: CASSLMGKGGPQHF.

This chain joins TRBV27 and TRBJ2-1; 7 bases fit TRBD2. Germline trimming cut 1 base from V and 0 bases from J; bases unmatched to any gene: 3. Germline values: CDR1 MNHEY, CDR2 SMNVEV (reference sequence). The CDR3 is 16 amino acids. CDR3 sequence (DNA): TGTGCCAGCAGTTTATTACGCGGGAGCTCCTACAATGAGCAGTTCTTC. This translates into CASSLLRGSSYNEQFF.

This clone came up once. V gene TRBV7-9 combines with J gene TRBJ2-5, with TRBD2 matching over 11 bases. The ends lost 5 bases at V and 3 bases at J; junction bases unmatched: 8. This CDR3 contains 16 residues. Germline V gives CDR1 SEHNR, CDR2 FQNEAQ (reference sequence). The CDR3 here is CASSPRLAGREETQYF. The CDR3 bases are TGTGCCAGCAGCCCGCGACTAGCGGGAAGGGAAGAGACCCAGTACTTC. The full variable domain, its missing parts supplied by reference TRBV7-9 and TRBJ2-5, is DTGVSQNPRHKITKRGQNVTFRCDPISEHNRLYWYRQTLGQGPEFLTYFQNEAQLEKSRLLSDRFSAERPKGSFSTLEIQRTEQGDSAMYLCASSPRLAGREETQYFGPGTRLLVL.

The rearrangement uses TRBV2 and TRBJ2-7; tentative D call: TRBD2 (5 bases). The CDR3 extends over 12 amino acids. Germline lookup yields CDR1 SNHLY and CDR2 FYNNEI. V gave up 7 bases and J gave up 1 base, with 8 bases separating them. The CDR3 loop is CASKDSSYEQYF. The CDR3 nucleotides read TGTGCCAGCAAGGACTCATCCTACGAGCAGTACTTC.

This rearrangement joins TRBV2 to TRBJ2-1; 8 nucleotides agree with TRBD2. After removal of 7 bases from V and 7 bases from J, the junction contained 9 bases not matched to a gene. CDR1 and CDR2 (germline): SNHLY, FYNNEI. This CDR3 has 14 amino acids. CDR3 DNA: TGTGCCAGCACTGAGCGGGAGTCGAGGAATGAGCAGTTCTTC. It yields the protein CASTERESRNEQFF.

The V call is TRBV7-2, the J call TRBJ2-7; 8 bases line up with TRBD1. V lost 1 base and J lost 1; bases outside the gene matches: 6. The CDR3 is 16 residues long. Per the germline V gene, CDR1 is SGHTA and CDR2 is FQGNSA. The CDR3 DNA reads as TGTGCCAGCAGCTTAGGCCAGGGACAGGAATCCTACGAGCAGTACTTC. Translating gives CASSLGQGQESYEQYF.

The rearrangement joins TRBV5-4 to TRBJ2-1; unclear D gene. The germline CDR1 and CDR2 sequences are SGHNT and YYREEE (reference sequence). There are 16 residues in the CDR3. The germline V and J ends were trimmed by 0 bases and 1 base, with 11 bases remaining between them. CDR3 sequence reads: CASSLGGADSYNEQFF. The CDR3 DNA reads as TGTGCCAGCAGCTTGGGTGGCGCAGATTCCTACAATGAGCAGTTCTTC. Supplemented by reference TRBV5-4 and TRBJ2-1, the full variable domain reads ETGVTQSPTHLIKTRGQQVTLRCSSQSGHNTVSWYQQALGQGPQFIFQYYREEENGRGNFPPRFSGLQFPNYSSELNVNALELDDSALYLCASSLGGADSYNEQFFGPGTRLTVL.

This clone was counted only a few times. This chain links TRBV27 with TRBJ1-1; D may be TRBD1 (5 bases). The CDR3 has 15 amino acids. V lost 2 bases and J lost 0, with 10 bases in between. Germline CDR1 reads MNHEY; CDR2 reads SMNVEV (reference sequence). Here the CDR3 DNA reads TGTGCCAGCAGTTTAGGGGGAGGTATGAACACTGAAGCTTTCTTT. It translates to CASSLGGGMNTEAFF.